Reported below is one T cell receptor (beta chain). Sequencing used immunoSEQ multiplex PCR; TCRdb keeps in-frame clones, though not all of them. The sample has hundreds of thousands of clones; roughly 96% are singletons. This CDR3 has 14 amino acids. The V gene lost 1 base and the J gene lost 4 bases, with 10 bases spanning the gap. CDR1 is SNHLY and CDR2 is FYNNEI in the germline V gene. CD8 cells regarded as naive lacked CD45RO, were positively chosen for CCR7, and omitted terminally differentiated effector memory CD45RA+ cells. The source of the sample is a study of shared clonotypes between healthy human individuals.

Sequencing was performed on naive CD8+ T cells sorted from blood. The clonotype was recovered from a man aged 30 to 39 in good health. The chain has TRBV2 and TRBJ1-2; D is unresolved. CDR3 sequence reads: CASSEGQVLYGYTF. In DNA, the CDR3 is TGTGCCAGCAGTGAAGGGCAGGTTCTCTATGGCTACACCTTC.